The 32 T cell receptor beta chains in this list originate from one sample, sequenced in a study of CD8+CD57+ T cells in acquired aplastic anemia. TCR beta VDJ and CDR3 profiling used genomic DNA as template. MiXCR, run by TCRdb on the reads, gives a single entry per CDR3 protein. Of some 280,000 distinct CDR3 sequences in the sample, around 60% were seen once. Sequenced input: sorted CD4+, CD8+, or CD8+CD57+ T cells (not recorded which) from PBMCs. The receptors come from a human donor with severe aplastic anemia or a healthy control (not recorded which).

The chain carries TRBV12-3 or TRBV12-4 and TRBJ2-7; the match to TRBD1 covers 12 bases. V was pared by 6 bases and J by 2 bases, with 5 bases of the junction left unmatched. The CDR3 length is 15 residues. CDR3 nucleotide sequence: TGTGCCAGCAGGGATCGGGACAGGGGGCCCTACGAGCAGTACTTC. It is translated as CASRDRDRGPYEQYF.

A word on this clonotype: The conserved phenylalanine or tryptophan is not found at the CDR3 terminus, so this likely reflects a read error. The chain recombines TRBV10-3 with TRBJ2-1, with a weak D call TRBD2 (6 bases). Germline V gene data show CDR1 as ENHRY and CDR2 as SYGVKD. Trimming took off 5 bases at V and 7 bases at J, with 15 bases between the two ends. The CDR3 runs to 14 residues. The CDR3, as DNA: TGTGCCATCAGTTGGCGCATCAGCGGGAATGAGCAGTTCTAC. Translation: CAISWRISGNEQFY.

V gene TRBV5-1 combines with J gene TRBJ2-3; 8 nucleotides match TRBD2. Per the germline V gene, CDR1 is SGHRS and CDR2 is YFSETQ. CDR3 length equals 14 residues. J was trimmed by 1 base and V by 4 bases; bases with no gene match: 2. CDR3 DNA: TGCGCCAGCAGCACGACTAGCGGCACAGATACGCAGTATTTT. Its translation: CASSTTSGTDTQYF.

The chain combines TRBV20-1 with TRBJ2-7; no definite D call. Per the germline V gene, CDR1 is DFQATT and CDR2 is SNEGSKA (reference sequence). The ends were cut back, 6 bases at V and 2 bases at J, with 11 bases in the middle. This CDR3 comprises 12 residues. CDR3 nucleotides: TGCAGTGCCGCCGCTGGGACCTACGAGCAGTACTTC. Translated: CSAAAGTYEQYF.

The chain is built from TRBV27 and TRBJ2-3; D is unclear. The germline V gene has CDR1 MNHEY and CDR2 SMNVEV (reference sequence). The CDR3 sequence is 14 residues long. Trimming removed 4 bases from V and 7 bases from J, with 15 bases in between. CDR3 sequence reads: CASSSVDGTNTQYF. CDR3 DNA sequence: TGTGCCAGCAGTTCTGTAGACGGAACGAATACGCAGTATTTT.

This chain connects TRBV7-9 to TRBJ2-3; maybe TRBD2 (7 bases). The V gene lost 1 base and the J gene lost 0 bases, with 17 bases spanning the gap. This CDR3 is built from 18 residues. Germline V gene lookup returns CDR1 SEHNR and CDR2 FQNEAQ (reference sequence). CDR3 loop: CASSLGNHGGTSTDTQYF. CDR3 DNA: TGTGCCAGCAGCTTAGGGAACCACGGGGGGACAAGCACAGATACGCAGTATTTT.

The rearrangement uses TRBV10-3 and TRBJ2-1; D perhaps matches TRBD2 (7 bases). CDR3 length equals 13 residues. Germline CDR1 and CDR2: ENHRY and SYGVKD. Trimming stripped 0 bases from V and 13 bases from J, with 13 bases between. The CDR3 DNA follows: TGTGCCATCAGTGAGTCCTCGGGGGGCGTACAGTTCTTC. This codes for CAISESSGGVQFF.

About this clonotype: The missing conserved phenylalanine or tryptophan at the end of this CDR3 makes a read error likely. The DNA is omitted, as the CDR3 cannot be located on it reliably, and the CDR3 follows TCRdb's listing. The V gene is TRBV5-1, the J gene TRBJ2-1; whether TRBD2, the table's D call, matches the DNA was not checked. Germline V gives CDR1 SGHRS, CDR2 YFSETQ. The length of the CDR3 is 9 amino acids, counting both ends. The CDR3: CASSSPLAG.

At least ten counts were recorded for this clonotype. The chain links TRBV9 to TRBJ2-3, with D unresolved. The V end was cut by 5 bases, the J end by 4 bases, with 11 bases between. The length of the CDR3 is 13 residues. Per germline, CDR1 SGDLS and CDR2 YYNGEE. The CDR3 sequence is CASSVTSPDTQYF. The CDR3 nucleotides read TGTGCCAGCAGTGTCACCTCGCCAGATACGCAGTATTTT.

The V gene is TRBV7-2, the J gene TRBJ1-1; TRBD1 might be the D (5 bases). Trimming took off 5 bases at V and 4 bases at J, with 14 bases between the two ends. The CDR3 loop spans 14 amino acids. The germline CDR1 and CDR2 sequences are SGHTA and FQGNSA. The CDR3 spells CASSMPGRSTEAFF. CDR3 DNA sequence: TGTGCCAGCAGCATGCCGGGACGTTCCACTGAAGCTTTCTTT. Full variable domain (rest looked up from reference TRBV7-2 and TRBJ1-1): GAGVSQSPSNKVTEKGKDVELRCDPISGHTALYWYRQSLGQGLEFLIYFQGNSAPDKSGLPSDRFSAERTGGSVSTLTIQRTQQEDSAVYLCASSMPGRSTEAFFGQGTRLTVV.

The chain couples TRBV7-2 to TRBJ2-5, with a possible D match to TRBD1 (5 bases). The CDR3 runs 15 residues. V was clipped by 1 base and J by 9 bases, with 18 bases between them. The germline V gene encodes CDR1 SGHTA and CDR2 FQGNSA. CDR3 residues: CASSLEGATDLPQYF. The DNA of the CDR3 is TGTGCCAGCAGCTTAGAAGGGGCAACGGACCTGCCCCAGTACTTC.

In this sample, this clonotype turned up many times. The chain employs TRBV5-5 and TRBJ1-6; a possible D gene is TRBD1 (5 bases). Germline CDR1 SGHKS, CDR2 YYEKEE (reference sequence). The V and J ends lost 2 bases and 9 bases respectively, with 18 bases between them. CDR3 size: 16 residues. CDR3 in amino acids: CASSLVPGRGGSPLHF. For the CDR3, the DNA is TGTGCCAGCAGCTTAGTCCCGGGGCGGGGGGGTTCACCCCTCCACTTT.

This chain joins TRBV7-8 and TRBJ1-1; D possibly corresponds to TRBD1 (5 bases). V lost 3 bases to trimming and J lost 2 bases, with 13 bases between them. The CDR3 length is 15 residues. Germline loops: CDR1 SGHVS, CDR2 FQNEAQ. CDR3 residues: CASSLGRRGNTEAFF. Here the CDR3 DNA reads TGTGCCAGCAGCTTGGGGAGAAGGGGAAACACTGAAGCTTTCTTT.

The V and J genes are TRBV15 and TRBJ2-7; D perhaps matches TRBD2 (7 bases). This CDR3 is built from 15 residues. CDR1 is LNHNV, CDR2 YYDKDF, per germline (reference sequence). The V end was cut by 1 base, the J end by 2 bases, with 12 bases between. CDR3 region: CATSRGGGFTYEQYF. The CDR3 DNA reads as TGTGCCACCAGCAGAGGGGGGGGCTTCACCTACGAGCAGTACTTC.

The chain uses TRBV10-3 and TRBJ1-1; TRBD1 matches 9 bases. The CDR3 has 15 residues. Germline-derived CDR1 and CDR2 are ENHRY and SYGVKD. The trim removed 0 bases at V and 3 bases at J, leaving 2 bases unmatched. CDR3: CAISESRDRDTEAFF. CDR3 nucleotide sequence: TGTGCCATCAGTGAGTCGAGGGACAGGGACACTGAAGCTTTCTTT.

This clonotype was recorded at least ten times. The genes are TRBV5-5 and TRBJ2-3; TRBD1 matches 10 bases. Germline V gives CDR1 SGHKS, CDR2 YYEKEE (reference sequence). J lost 5 bases, V lost 4 bases, and 13 bases had no gene match. This CDR3 contains 17 residues. The CDR3 protein is CASSQTGTGARGDTQYF. CDR3 DNA sequence: TGTGCCAGCAGCCAAACCGGGACAGGGGCCCGCGGAGATACGCAGTATTTT.

This clonotype was recorded at least ten times. V gene TRBV15 combines with J gene TRBJ2-1; 8 nucleotides line up with TRBD1. The germline V gene has CDR1 LNHNV and CDR2 YYDKDF (reference sequence). CDR3 length: 12 residues. V dropped 4 bases and J dropped 10; count of bases not matched to a gene: 3. Here the CDR3 reads CATSKRDREQFF. For the CDR3, the DNA is TGTGCCACCAGCAAGAGGGACAGGGAGCAGTTCTTC.

This clonotype was seen at least ten times. The chain has TRBV6-5 and TRBJ2-7; TRBD2 matches 7 bases. The CDR3 consists of 14 residues. V shed 5 bases, J shed 2 bases, and the junction held 6 bases outside the gene matches. The germline CDR1 and CDR2 sequences are MNHEY and SVGAGI. The CDR3 protein is CASSTSGETYEQYF. CDR3 DNA sequence: TGTGCCAGCAGTACCAGCGGGGAGACCTACGAGCAGTACTTC.

As concerns this clonotype: This may be a read error, as it is one base from a much larger clone. The V call is TRBV7-2, the J call TRBJ1-2; D uncertain. Germline V CDR1 and CDR2: SGHTA, FQGNSA. The CDR3 extends over 14 amino acids. The CDR3 DNA follows: TGTGCCAGCACCCCGGCCAGGTCCTTTTATGGCTGCACCTTC. It yields the protein CASTPARSFYGCTF. Full variable domain (outside the CDR3, taken from reference TRBV7-2 and TRBJ1-2): GAGVSQSPSNKVTEKGKDVELRCDPISGHTALYWYRQSLGQGLEFLIYFQGNSAPDKSGLPSDRFSAERTGGSVSTLTIQRTQQEDSAVYLCASTPARSFYGCTFGSGTRLTVV.

The chain's CDR3 is CATSRDTAVTSERTGELFF. In nucleotides, the CDR3 is TGTGCCACCAGCAGAGATACGGCTGTGACCTCGGAGCGAACCGGGGAGCTGTTTTTT. The chain has TRBV15 and TRBJ2-2; D is undetermined. V was clipped by 0 bases and J by 5 bases, with 22 bases between them. The CDR3 spans 19 residues. Looked up from germline, CDR1 is LNHNV and CDR2 is YYDKDF (reference sequence). Drawing the rest from reference TRBV15 and TRBJ2-2, the complete variable domain is DAMVIQNPRYQVTQFGKPVTLSCSQTLNHNVMYWYQQKSSQAPKLLFHYYDKDFNNEADTPDNFQSRRPNTSFCFLDIRSPGLGDTAMYLCATSRDTAVTSERTGELFFGEGSRLTVL.

This clonotype occurred many times. The V call is TRBV24-1, the J call TRBJ1-3; D is uncertain. The CDR3 runs to 16 residues. V was shortened by 4 bases and J by 0 bases, with 12 bases between the two germline ends. Germline V gives CDR1 KGHDR, CDR2 SFDVKD. CDR3 nucleotides: TGTGCCACCAGTGACCGGACGGGTAACTCTGGAAACACCATATATTTT. Translated, it gives CATSDRTGNSGNTIYF.

The V gene is TRBV5-1, the J gene TRBJ1-2, with 8 bases aligning to TRBD1. V gave up 6 bases and J gave up 7 bases; unmatched junction bases: 17. CDR1 SGHRS and CDR2 YFSETQ come from the germline V gene. This CDR3 spans 16 amino acids. CDR3 sequence (DNA): TGCGCCAGCACACCGGACAGGGAGTCTCTCCTGGGTGGCTACACCTTC. It specifies CASTPDRESLLGGYTF.

The chain recombines TRBV2 with TRBJ2-7, with TRBD2 identical over 7 bases. J gave up 1 base and V 6 bases, and 9 bases lay outside the gene matches. The CDR3 has 15 amino acids. The V gene's germline CDR1 is SNHLY and CDR2 FYNNEI. In DNA form, the CDR3 reads TGTGCCAGCAGCCGCAGCGGGGCAGCGTCCTACGAGCAGTACTTC. Protein product: CASSRSGAASYEQYF.

CDR3 bases: TGTGCCAGTACAGGGACAACTACCTACGAGCAGTACTTC. It codes for CASTGTTTYEQYF. The chain combines TRBV2 with TRBJ2-7; perhaps TRBD1 as D (6 bases). The CDR3 is 13 amino acids. Per the germline V gene, CDR1 is SNHLY and CDR2 is FYNNEI. Trimming took 9 bases from V and 2 from J, leaving 14 bases between them.

This sequence joins TRBV20-1 and TRBJ2-3; D is unclear. CDR3 length: 13 amino acids. Trimming pared 4 bases from V and 2 bases from J, leaving 10 bases between. CDR1 DFQATT and CDR2 SNEGSKA come from the germline V gene (reference sequence). Written as DNA, the CDR3 is TGCAGTGCTACCGTTCAATCCACAGATACGCAGTATTTT. It is translated as CSATVQSTDTQYF.

This clonotype was observed at least ten times. The chain joins TRBV20-1 to TRBJ2-3; TRBD2 aligns across 11 bases. Germline CDR1 and CDR2: DFQATT and SNEGSKA (reference sequence). V dropped 5 bases and J dropped 4; count of bases not matched to a gene: 5. The length of the CDR3 is 14 residues. CDR3 in amino acids: CSAGPTSGADTQYF. In DNA form, the CDR3 reads TGCAGTGCTGGGCCGACTAGCGGGGCAGATACGCAGTATTTT.

This clonotype was counted ten times or more. CDR3 DNA sequence: TGTGCCAGCAGCTCGGGGAGAAACACCATATATTTT. It codes for CASSSGRNTIYF. V usage is TRBV7-2 and J usage is TRBJ1-3; D not resolved. There are 12 residues in the CDR3. V was pared by 4 bases and J by 5 bases, with 6 bases between. Germline CDR1 SGHTA, CDR2 FQGNSA. Combining the CDR3 with reference TRBV7-2 and TRBJ1-3 gives the whole variable domain GAGVSQSPSNKVTEKGKDVELRCDPISGHTALYWYRQSLGQGLEFLIYFQGNSAPDKSGLPSDRFSAERTGGSVSTLTIQRTQQEDSAVYLCASSSGRNTIYFGEGSWLTVV.

The rearrangement joins TRBV15 to TRBJ2-1; D may be TRBD1 or TRBD2 (7 bases each). The germline V and J ends were trimmed by 4 bases and 4 bases, with 17 bases remaining between them. CDR1 is LNHNV and CDR2 is YYDKDF in the germline V gene (reference sequence). This CDR3 comprises 16 residues. CDR3 coding DNA: TGTGCCACCAGCACTCCACAGGGGACTACTTACAATGAGCAGTTCTTC. As protein: CATSTPQGTTYNEQFF.

The rearrangement joins TRBV20-1 to TRBJ1-6; no clear D gene. Germline CDR1 and CDR2: DFQATT and SNEGSKA (reference sequence). Between the trimmed V and J ends, which lost 2 bases and 4 bases, there was a span of 15 bases. The CDR3 contains 16 residues. CDR3 DNA sequence: TGCAGTGCTAGATCCCCGGACGGAAAATATAATTCACCCCTCCACTTT. It translates to CSARSPDGKYNSPLHF.

This chain joins TRBV4-2 and TRBJ2-7, with D possibly matching TRBD2 (5 bases). Germline values: CDR1 LGHNA, CDR2 YNFKEQ. With 0 bases removed from V and 6 bases from J, the gap between germline ends came to 15 bases. The CDR3 covers 15 residues. The CDR3 reads CASSQDYGIGGEQYF. DNA of the CDR3: TGTGCCAGCAGCCAAGATTACGGGATTGGTGGCGAGCAGTACTTC.

This clonotype has ten or more counts. This chain links TRBV5-1 with TRBJ1-2; TRBD1 matches 7 bases. Trimming took 3 bases from V and 4 from J; bases not matched to a gene: 9. The germline CDR1 and CDR2 sequences are SGHRS and YFSETQ. CDR3 length equals 15 residues. CDR3 residues: CASSSPRTGFYGYTF. Here the CDR3 DNA reads TGCGCCAGCAGCTCCCCCCGGACAGGCTTCTATGGCTACACCTTC.

The chain couples TRBV7-9 to TRBJ2-7, with D unclear. Trimming took 0 bases from V and 4 from J, leaving 10 bases between them. This CDR3 has 14 amino acids. Germline values: CDR1 SEHNR, CDR2 FQNEAQ (reference sequence). CDR3 sequence reads: CASSLAQTEYEQYF. Here the CDR3 DNA reads TGTGCCAGCAGCTTAGCGCAGACGGAATACGAGCAGTACTTC. The full variable domain, in which reference TRBV7-9 and TRBJ2-7 provide the parts outside the CDR3, is DTGVSQNPRHKITKRGQNVTFRCDPISEHNRLYWYRQTLGQGPEFLTYFQNEAQLEKSRLLSDRFSAERPKGSFSTLEIQRTEQGDSAMYLCASSLAQTEYEQYFGPGTRLTVT.